This T cell receptor (beta chain) was identified during a study of response to subunit inactivated influenza vaccine. In TCRdb, the RT-PCR reads were re-called with MiXCR into one record per CDR3 protein. The sample has around 520,000 distinct CDR3 sequences; over 9.5% are singletons. The receptor was derived from a man aged 45-60 years who received an inactivated influenza vaccine. This specimen consisted of PBMCs from blood, obtained on the day of vaccination.

CDR3 residues: CASSWRGRLGTDTQYF. In nucleotides, the CDR3 is TGTGCCAGCAGCTGGCGGGGGCGCCTGGGGACAGATACGCAGTATTTT. This chain connects TRBV27 to TRBJ2-3, with a tentative D call TRBD2 (7 bases). Trimming took off 6 bases at V and 3 bases at J, with 19 bases between the two ends. Germline V lookup: CDR1 MNHEY, CDR2 SMNVEV (reference sequence). This CDR3 is 16 amino acids long.